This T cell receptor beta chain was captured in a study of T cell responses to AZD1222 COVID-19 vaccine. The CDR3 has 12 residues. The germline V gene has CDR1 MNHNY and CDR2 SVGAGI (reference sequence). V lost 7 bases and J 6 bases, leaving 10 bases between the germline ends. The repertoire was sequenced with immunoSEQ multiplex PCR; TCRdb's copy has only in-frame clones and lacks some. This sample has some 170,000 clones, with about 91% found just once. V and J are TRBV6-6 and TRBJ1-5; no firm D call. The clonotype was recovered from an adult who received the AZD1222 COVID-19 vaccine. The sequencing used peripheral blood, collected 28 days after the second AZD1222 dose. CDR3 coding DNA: TGTGCCAGCACCCACCGGGGTCAGCCCCAGCATTTT. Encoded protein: CASTHRGQPQHF.